The sequence of this T cell receptor (beta chain) was determined in a study of CD4+ T cells in melanoma. The CDR3 contains 16 residues. CDR1 and CDR2 from the germline V gene are SGHRS and YFSETQ. The V segment lost 4 bases and the J segment 4 bases; nucleotides outside the gene matches: 11. The repertoire was sequenced with immunoSEQ multiplex PCR; TCRdb's copy has only in-frame clones and lacks some. Among around 110,000 clones listed, about 90% were seen once. This TCR was recovered from a human donor with melanoma. J is TRBJ2-5 and V is TRBV5-1; 9 nucleotides agree with TRBD1. Sequencing used peripheral blood. The CDR3 nucleotides are TGCGCCAGCAGCCCAAACGGACAGGGGTTAGGAGAGACCCAGTACTTC. This encodes CASSPNGQGLGETQYF.